The 7 T cell receptor beta chains below all came from one sample that was sequenced in a study of molecular identifiers for immune sequencing clone quantification. One entry per CDR3 protein, called by TCRdb with MiXCR from the PCR reads. Altogether 85,000 to 90,000 distinct CDR3 sequences are present, 15% to 20% being singletons, with the ten largest covering around 0.8%. The sample consisted of naive CD8+ T cells from blood, with Jurkat cell RNA spiked in. Subset indicated: FACS-sorted CD8+CD4-CCR7+CD45RA+ naive T cells. The receptor set was obtained from a human donor in good health. Some libraries in this study had Jurkat cell RNA spiked in.

As regards this clonotype: A read error may explain this, as a much larger clone is one base away. The rearrangement joins TRBV7-2 to TRBJ2-1, with TRBD1 matching over 8 bases. The CDR3 is 15 residues long. J gave up 5 bases and V 1 base, and 4 bases lay outside the gene matches. Looked up from germline, CDR1 is SGHTA and CDR2 is FQGNSA. The CDR3 nucleotides are TGTGCCAGCAGCTTAGTGACAGGGGTAAACAATGAGCAGTTCTTC. It yields the protein CASSLVTGVNNEQFF.

This clonotype showed up many times. V and J are TRBV5-6 and TRBJ2-7; 9 positions agree with TRBD2. CDR3 size: 13 residues. After removal of 4 bases from V and 5 bases from J, the junction contained 4 bases not matched to a gene. Germline CDR1 SGHDT, CDR2 YYEEEE. In DNA, the CDR3 is TGTGCCAGCAGCCCTGGGACTAGCAACGAGCAGTACTTC. Translating gives CASSPGTSNEQYF.

This clonotype came up many times. The chain is built from TRBV12-3 or TRBV12-4 and TRBJ1-4; the D gene is possibly TRBD1 (5 bases). The V and J ends lost 7 bases and 5 bases respectively, with 26 bases between them. The CDR3 runs 18 residues. The CDR3 region is CASTHSGARGARNEKLFF. CDR3 in DNA: TGTGCCAGCACCCATTCGGGAGCGCGGGGCGCTAGGAATGAAAAACTGTTTTTT.

This clonotype was recorded at least ten times. The gene calls are TRBV7-9 and TRBJ2-7, with 11 bases lining up with TRBD2. J gave up 5 bases and V 0 bases, and 0 bases lay outside the gene matches. Germline CDR1 is SEHNR and CDR2 is FQNEAQ (reference sequence). The CDR3 length is 14 residues. The CDR3 nucleotides are TGTGCCAGCAGCTTAGCACTAGCGGGGGACGAGCAGTACTTC. As protein: CASSLALAGDEQYF. The full variable domain, with the rest looked up from reference TRBV7-9 and TRBJ2-7, is DTGVSQNPRHKITKRGQNVTFRCDPISEHNRLYWYRQTLGQGPEFLTYFQNEAQLEKSRLLSDRFSAERPKGSFSTLEIQRTEQGDSAMYLCASSLALAGDEQYFGPGTRLTVT.

This clonotype was seen ten or more times. The chain joins TRBV27 to TRBJ2-1; 10 bases are shared with TRBD2. This CDR3 spans 15 amino acids. V lost 2 bases to trimming and J lost 6 bases; unmatched junction nucleotides: 4. Germline V CDR1 and CDR2: MNHEY, SMNVEV (reference sequence). The CDR3 sequence: CASSLMGLAINEQFF. The CDR3 DNA reads as TGTGCCAGCAGTTTAATGGGACTAGCGATCAATGAGCAGTTCTTC.

This clonotype has at least ten counts. The genes are TRBV19 and TRBJ1-1; a weak D match, TRBD1 (5 bases). CDR1 is LNHDA and CDR2 is SQIVND in the germline V gene (reference sequence). The V gene lost 5 bases and the J gene lost 8 bases, with 15 bases spanning the gap. The CDR3 has 13 residues. DNA of the CDR3: TGTGCCAGTAGTCCGGGACGCCCATTAGAAGCTTTCTTT. It translates to CASSPGRPLEAFF.

This clonotype appeared many times. This chain links TRBV2 with TRBJ2-5; D gene uncertain. Germline V gives CDR1 SNHLY, CDR2 FYNNEI. Between the trimmed V and J ends, which lost 3 bases and 4 bases, there was a span of 12 bases. This CDR3 is built from 14 residues. The CDR3 DNA reads as TGTGCCAGCAGTGAGGGTAATATGGCAGAGACCCAGTACTTC. It specifies CASSEGNMAETQYF.